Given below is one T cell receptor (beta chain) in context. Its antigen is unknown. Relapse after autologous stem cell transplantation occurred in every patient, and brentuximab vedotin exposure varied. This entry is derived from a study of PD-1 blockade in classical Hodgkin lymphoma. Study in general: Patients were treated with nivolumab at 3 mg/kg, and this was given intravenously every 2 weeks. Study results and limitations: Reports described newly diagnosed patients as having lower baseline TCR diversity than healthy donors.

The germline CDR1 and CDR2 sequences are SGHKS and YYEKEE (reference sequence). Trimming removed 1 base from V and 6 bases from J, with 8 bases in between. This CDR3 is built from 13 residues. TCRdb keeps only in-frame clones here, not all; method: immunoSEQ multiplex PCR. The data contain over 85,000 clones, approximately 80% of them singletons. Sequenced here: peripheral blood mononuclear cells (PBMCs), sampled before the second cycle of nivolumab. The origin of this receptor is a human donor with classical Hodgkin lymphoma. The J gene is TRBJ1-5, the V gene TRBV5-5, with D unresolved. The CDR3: CASSLSGSQPQHF. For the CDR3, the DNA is TGTGCCAGCAGCTTGTCGGGGAGTCAGCCCCAGCATTTT.